Each of the 22 T cell receptor beta chains below was sequenced from the same sample in a study of blood T cells in healthy people across ages. Next came a second PCR, run for about 6 to 12 cycles, which used a sample-barcoded 5' primer along with a J-beta primer mix. TCRdb redid the calling of the 5' RACE reads with MiXCR, one entry per CDR3 protein. The sample comprises about 570,000 distinct CDR3 sequences, approximately 25% of which are singletons, and 18% rests with the top ten. The sequenced material came from blood. These TCRs come from a woman between 70 and 85 years old in good health.

This chain joins TRBV9 and TRBJ2-5, with a possible D match to TRBD1 (6 bases). Trimming took off 5 bases at V and 5 bases at J, with 19 bases between the two ends. The CDR3 covers 15 residues. CDR1 and CDR2 (germline): SGDLS, YYNGEE. The DNA of the CDR3 is TGTGCCAGCAGGAGGGGGACATCTGGGAGTGAGACCCAGTACTTC. It yields the protein CASRRGTSGSETQYF.

The V call is TRBV3-1, the J call TRBJ2-7, with D perhaps TRBD1 (5 bases). Per the germline V gene, CDR1 is LGHDT and CDR2 is YNNKEL (reference sequence). V was cut by 1 base and J by 3 bases, with 10 bases left in between. The CDR3 is 14 residues long. The CDR3 loop is CASSQGQGYYEQYF. The CDR3 DNA sequence: TGTGCCAGCAGCCAAGGTCAGGGCTACTACGAGCAGTACTTC.

The V and J genes are TRBV12-3 or TRBV12-4 and TRBJ2-7; a possible D gene is TRBD1 (9 bases). Trimming removed 6 bases at V and 3 bases at J, with 24 bases between. This CDR3 has 17 amino acids. CDR3 sequence (DNA): TGTGCCAGCAGACGGGGGGGATCCGGGACAGGGCGCTACGAGCAGTACTTC. This gives the protein CASRRGGSGTGRYEQYF.

This clonotype showed up just a few times. This rearrangement joins TRBV7-2 to TRBJ2-5; D not certain. TRBJ2-1 explains the end of the DNA better; the J call may be wrong. Germline V gene sequence: CDR1 SGHTA, CDR2 FQGNSA. The CDR3 is 14 residues long. The CDR3 spells CASSLGAYYNEQFF. As DNA, the CDR3 is TGTGCCAGCAGCTTGGGCGCGTACTACAATGAGCAGTTCTTC.

This clonotype has a handful of counts. This rearrangement joins TRBV5-1 to TRBJ1-1; tentatively, D is TRBD1 (5 bases). Germline V gene sequence: CDR1 SGHRS, CDR2 YFSETQ. Trimming left V 6 bases short and J 0 bases short, with 9 bases between. This CDR3 region has 13 residues. The CDR3 DNA is TGCGCCAGCAACACGGGGGTGAACACTGAAGCTTTCTTT. Residues: CASNTGVNTEAFF.

This clonotype was picked up a small number of times. The chain employs TRBV6-2 or TRBV6-3 and TRBJ1-5; TRBD1 is a possible D gene (5 bases). This CDR3 is 15 amino acids long. Germline-derived CDR1 and CDR2 are MNHEY and SVGEGT. Trimming took off 6 bases at V and 3 bases at J, with 15 bases between the two ends. In nucleotides, the CDR3 is TGTGCCAGCAGCCGTACCCAGGGTTACAATCAGCCCCAGCATTTT. This codes for CASSRTQGYNQPQHF.

The V call is TRBV3-1, the J call TRBJ2-1; maybe TRBD1 (6 bases). CDR1 LGHDT and CDR2 YNNKEL come from the germline V gene (reference sequence). This CDR3 region has 16 residues. Trimming removed 4 bases from V and 4 bases from J, with 17 bases in between. Written as DNA, the CDR3 is TGTGCCAGCAGCCCCCAAGGGACAACAACTTACAATGAGCAGTTCTTC. It translates to CASSPQGTTTYNEQFF.

V is TRBV6-6 and J is TRBJ2-3, with D unresolved. The CDR3 length is 13 residues. V lost 0 bases and J 2 bases, leaving 3 bases between the germline ends. CDR1 and CDR2 (germline): MNHNY, SVGAGI (reference sequence). CDR3 in DNA: TGTGCCAGCAGTTACTCGGACACAGATACGCAGTATTTT. It specifies CASSYSDTDTQYF.

To note about this clonotype: The CDR3 does not close with the conserved phenylalanine or tryptophan, likely indicating a read error. The chain has TRBV4-2 and TRBJ2-5; the match to TRBD1 covers 10 bases. CDR3 length: 18 residues. The germline gives CDR1 LGHNA, CDR2 YNFKEQ. The V and J ends lost 0 bases and 3 bases, in that order; junction bases with no gene match: 10. The DNA of the CDR3 is TGTGCCAGCAGCCAAGATTGGGACTCGGGGACAGGGGAAGAGACCCAGTACCTC. Its protein is CASSQDWDSGTGEETQYL.

On this clonotype itself: Possible read error: a much larger clone is one base away. V and J are TRBV18 and TRBJ2-1; D ambiguous. In germline, CDR1 is KGHSH, CDR2 LQKENI. The CDR3 is 13 residues long. The DNA of the CDR3 is TGTGCCAGCTCGACCAATCAGTACAATAAGCAGTTCTTC. Protein sequence: CASSTNQYNKQFF.

This clonotype appeared many times. V is TRBV20-1 and J is TRBJ1-4; D gene uncertain. CDR3 length: 13 residues. Trimming removed 3 bases at V and 7 bases at J, with 12 bases between. In germline, CDR1 is DFQATT, CDR2 SNEGSKA (reference sequence). In nucleotides, the CDR3 is TGCAGTGCTAGGGGTGGCGCGGGTGAAAAACTGTTTTTT. It codes for CSARGGAGEKLFF.

The rearrangement joins TRBV13 to TRBJ2-7; a weak D match, TRBD1 (6 bases). Trimming shortened V by 7 bases and J by 2 bases, and 15 bases separated the two germline ends. Germline loops: CDR1 PRHDT, CDR2 FYEKMQ (reference sequence). This CDR3 spans 14 amino acids. Written as DNA, the CDR3 is TGTGCCAGCACCTCCGGGACATACACCTACGAGCAGTACTTC. Translation gives CASTSGTYTYEQYF.

This chain uses TRBV7-2 with TRBJ2-3; 8 bases are shared with TRBD2. The germline CDR1 and CDR2 sequences are SGHTA and FQGNSA. The CDR3 is made up of 18 amino acids. The trim removed 0 bases at V and 2 bases at J, leaving 10 bases unmatched. CDR3 in amino acids: CASSLAHQAGAPTDTQYF. In nucleotides, the CDR3 is TGTGCCAGCAGCTTAGCGCATCAAGCGGGAGCCCCCACAGATACGCAGTATTTT.

This clonotype showed up just a few times. V is TRBV27 and J is TRBJ1-6; D perhaps matches TRBD1 (5 bases). V was trimmed by 8 bases and J by 9 bases, leaving 17 bases between them. This CDR3 comprises 14 residues. CDR1 is MNHEY, CDR2 SMNVEV, per germline (reference sequence). Here the CDR3 reads CASGLGGGISPLHF. CDR3 sequence (DNA): TGTGCCAGCGGGCTTGGCGGGGGTATTTCACCCCTCCACTTT.

This clonotype turned up a few times. The genes are TRBV6-5 and TRBJ1-4; TRBD1 aligns across 8 bases. CDR1 MNHEY and CDR2 SVGAGI come from the germline V gene. The CDR3 consists of 16 residues. V trimming: 2 bases; J trimming: 4 bases; junction bases outside the gene matches: 6. CDR3: CASSYRAGGGNEKLFF. CDR3 DNA: TGTGCCAGCAGTTACCGAGCAGGGGGCGGTAATGAAAAACTGTTTTTT.

This clonotype has at least ten counts. Written as DNA, the CDR3 is TGTGCCAGCAGCTTAGTCTCCTACGAGCAGTACTTC. It is translated as CASSLVSYEQYF. The chain carries TRBV7-9 and TRBJ2-7; D unclear. Trimming cost V 1 base and J 0 bases, with 1 base left between them. CDR3 length: 12 residues. Germline V gene data show CDR1 as SEHNR and CDR2 as FQNEAQ (reference sequence).

This chain joins TRBV6-5 and TRBJ1-2, with D perhaps matching TRBD1 (5 bases). The CDR3 runs to 12 residues. Per germline, CDR1 MNHEY and CDR2 SVGAGI. Deletions cut 5 bases from V and 4 bases from J, with 8 bases between. The CDR3, as DNA: TGTGCCAGCAGTAAGGGGCCCTATGGCTACACCTTC. Protein sequence: CASSKGPYGYTF.

J is TRBJ2-1 and V is TRBV7-9; possibly TRBD1 for D (5 bases). Germline V gene data show CDR1 as SEHNR and CDR2 as FQNEAQ (reference sequence). V lost 3 bases and J 10 bases, leaving 13 bases between the germline ends. There are 13 residues in the CDR3. CDR3 region: CASSFTAGSEQFF. The DNA of the CDR3 is TGTGCCAGCAGCTTTACGGCAGGGTCAGAGCAGTTCTTC.

The rearrangement uses TRBV9 and TRBJ2-1; D is undetermined. There are 16 residues in the CDR3. Germline V gene data show CDR1 as SGDLS and CDR2 as YYNGEE. The V gene lost 3 bases and the J gene lost 0 bases, with 13 bases spanning the gap. The CDR3: CASSGTLFSSYNEQFF. The CDR3 DNA follows: TGTGCCAGCAGCGGTACATTATTTAGCTCCTACAATGAGCAGTTCTTC.

A word on this clonotype: The germline gene is not matched at one end of the junction; a read error may be the cause. The chain employs TRBV20-1 and TRBJ1-4; a weak D match, TRBD1 (6 bases). The CDR3 runs 16 residues. Germline CDR1 is DFQATT and CDR2 is SNEGSKA (reference sequence). This CDR3 is CNATDATGRANEKLFF. The DNA for the CDR3 is TGCAATGCTACAGATGCTACAGGGAGAGCTAATGAAAAACTGTTTTTT.

This clonotype was recorded a few times. The chain couples TRBV13 to TRBJ1-1; the match to TRBD1 covers 9 bases. This CDR3 contains 14 residues. V dropped 4 bases and J dropped 10; count of bases not matched to a gene: 10. Germline assignment: CDR1 PRHDT and CDR2 FYEKMQ (reference sequence). CDR3 in DNA: TGTGCCAGCAGCTCCGGACAGGGGAACGGTGGAGCTTTCTTT. As protein: CASSSGQGNGGAFF.

This clonotype was detected only a few times. The J gene is TRBJ2-5, the V gene TRBV24-1; D not resolved. Germline V CDR1 and CDR2: KGHDR, SFDVKD. V lost 3 bases and J lost 0, with 4 bases in between. CDR3 length: 13 residues. The CDR3 loop reads CATSDRYQETQYF. The CDR3 DNA is TGTGCCACCAGTGATAGGTACCAAGAGACCCAGTACTTC.